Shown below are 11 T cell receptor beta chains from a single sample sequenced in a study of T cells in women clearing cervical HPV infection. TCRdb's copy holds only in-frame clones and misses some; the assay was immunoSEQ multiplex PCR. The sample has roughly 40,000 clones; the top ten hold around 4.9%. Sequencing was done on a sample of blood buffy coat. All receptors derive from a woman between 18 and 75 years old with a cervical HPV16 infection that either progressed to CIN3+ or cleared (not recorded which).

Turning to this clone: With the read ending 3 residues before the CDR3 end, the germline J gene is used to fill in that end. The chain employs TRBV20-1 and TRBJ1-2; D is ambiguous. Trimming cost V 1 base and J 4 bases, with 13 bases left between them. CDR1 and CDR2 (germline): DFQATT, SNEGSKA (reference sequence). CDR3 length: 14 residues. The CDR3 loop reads CSARGSGGSYGYTF. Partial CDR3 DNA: TGCAGTGCTAGAGGGAGCGGAGGTAGCTATGGC.

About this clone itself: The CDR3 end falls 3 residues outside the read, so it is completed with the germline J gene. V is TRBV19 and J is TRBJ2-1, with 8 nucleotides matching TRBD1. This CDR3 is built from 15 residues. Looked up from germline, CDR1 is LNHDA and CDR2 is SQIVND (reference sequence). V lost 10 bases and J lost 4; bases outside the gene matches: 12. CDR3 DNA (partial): TGTGCCACCGCCTGGCCGGGACAGGTTTACAATGAG. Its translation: CATAWPGQVYNE. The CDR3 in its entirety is CATAWPGQVYNEQFF.

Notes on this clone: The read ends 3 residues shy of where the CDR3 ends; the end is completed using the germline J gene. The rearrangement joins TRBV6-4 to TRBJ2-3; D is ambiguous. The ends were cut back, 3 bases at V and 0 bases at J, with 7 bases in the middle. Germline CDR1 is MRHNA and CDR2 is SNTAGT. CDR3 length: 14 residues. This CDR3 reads CASSEETSTDTQYF. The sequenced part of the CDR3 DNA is TGTGCCAGCAGTGAGGAGACTAGCACAGATACG.

CDR3 loop: CASSKQGFAGTEAFF. The DNA read from the CDR3 is TGTGCCAGCAGTAAACAGGGATTTGCTGGCACTGAA. This sequence joins TRBV12-3 or TRBV12-4 and TRBJ1-1; D is possibly TRBD1 (6 bases). The read falls 3 residues short of the CDR3 end, and the missing part is taken from the germline J gene. The CDR3 consists of 15 residues. The V end was cut by 5 bases, the J end by 4 bases, with 17 bases between.

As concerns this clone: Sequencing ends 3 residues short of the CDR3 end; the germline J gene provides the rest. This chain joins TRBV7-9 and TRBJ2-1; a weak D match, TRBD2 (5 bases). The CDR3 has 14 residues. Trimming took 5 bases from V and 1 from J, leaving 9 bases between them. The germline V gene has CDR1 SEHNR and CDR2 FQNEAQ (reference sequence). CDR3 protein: CASSQRASYNEQFF. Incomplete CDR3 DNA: TGTGCCAGCAGCCAGAGGGCATCCTACAATGAG.

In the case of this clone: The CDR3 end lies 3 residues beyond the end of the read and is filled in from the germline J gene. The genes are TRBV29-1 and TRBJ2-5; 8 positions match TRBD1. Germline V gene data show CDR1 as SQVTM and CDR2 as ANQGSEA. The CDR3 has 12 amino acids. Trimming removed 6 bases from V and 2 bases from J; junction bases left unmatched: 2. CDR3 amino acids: CSVQGVQETQYF. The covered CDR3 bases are TGCAGCGTACAGGGGGTACAAGAGACC.

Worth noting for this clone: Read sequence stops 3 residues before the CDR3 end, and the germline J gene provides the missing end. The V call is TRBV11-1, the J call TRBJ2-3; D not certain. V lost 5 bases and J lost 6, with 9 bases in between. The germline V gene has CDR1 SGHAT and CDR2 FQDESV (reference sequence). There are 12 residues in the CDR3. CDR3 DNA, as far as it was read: TGTGCCAGCAGCCTGATCCAGGATACG. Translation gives CASSLIQDT. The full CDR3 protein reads CASSLIQDTQYF. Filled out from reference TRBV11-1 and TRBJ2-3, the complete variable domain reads EAEVAQSPRYKITEKSQAVAFWCDPISGHATLYWYRQILGQGPELLVQFQDESVVDDSQLPKDRFSAERLKGVDSTLKIQPAELGDSAMYLCASSLIQDTQYFGPGTRLTVL.

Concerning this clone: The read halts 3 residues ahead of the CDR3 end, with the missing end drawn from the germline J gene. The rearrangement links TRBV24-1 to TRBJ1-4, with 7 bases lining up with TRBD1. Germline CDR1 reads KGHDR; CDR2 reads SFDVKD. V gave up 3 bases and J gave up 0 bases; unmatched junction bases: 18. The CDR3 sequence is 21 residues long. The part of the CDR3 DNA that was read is TGTGCCACCAGTGATGGGGGAAAAGACAGGGCCCCCCTCGCAACTAATGAAAAA. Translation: CATSDGGKDRAPLATNEK. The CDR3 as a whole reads CATSDGGKDRAPLATNEKLFF.

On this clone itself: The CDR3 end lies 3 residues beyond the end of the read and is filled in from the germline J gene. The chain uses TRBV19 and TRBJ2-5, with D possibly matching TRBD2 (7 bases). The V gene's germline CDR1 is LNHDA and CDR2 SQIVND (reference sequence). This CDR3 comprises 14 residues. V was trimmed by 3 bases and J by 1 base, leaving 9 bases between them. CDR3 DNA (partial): TGTGCCAGTAGTATCCGGGGGGCCCAAGAGACC. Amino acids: CASSIRGAQET. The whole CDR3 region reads CASSIRGAQETQYF.

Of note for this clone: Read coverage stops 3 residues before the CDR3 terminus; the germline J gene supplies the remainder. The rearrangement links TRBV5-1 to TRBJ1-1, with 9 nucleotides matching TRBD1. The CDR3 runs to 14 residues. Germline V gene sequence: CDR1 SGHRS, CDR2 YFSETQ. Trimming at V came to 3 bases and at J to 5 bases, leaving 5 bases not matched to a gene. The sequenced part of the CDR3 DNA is TGCGCCAGCAGCTCGGACAGGGGAGCGACTGAA. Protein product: CASSSDRGATE. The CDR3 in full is CASSSDRGATEAFF.

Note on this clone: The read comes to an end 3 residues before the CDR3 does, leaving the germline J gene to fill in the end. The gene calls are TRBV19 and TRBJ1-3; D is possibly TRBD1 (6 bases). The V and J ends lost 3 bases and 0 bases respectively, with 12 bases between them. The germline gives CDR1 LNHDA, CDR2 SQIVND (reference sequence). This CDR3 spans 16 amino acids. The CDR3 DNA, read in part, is TGTGCCAGTAGTATGCGGGACAAGATCTCTGGAAACACC. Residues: CASSMRDKISGNT. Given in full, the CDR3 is CASSMRDKISGNTIYF.